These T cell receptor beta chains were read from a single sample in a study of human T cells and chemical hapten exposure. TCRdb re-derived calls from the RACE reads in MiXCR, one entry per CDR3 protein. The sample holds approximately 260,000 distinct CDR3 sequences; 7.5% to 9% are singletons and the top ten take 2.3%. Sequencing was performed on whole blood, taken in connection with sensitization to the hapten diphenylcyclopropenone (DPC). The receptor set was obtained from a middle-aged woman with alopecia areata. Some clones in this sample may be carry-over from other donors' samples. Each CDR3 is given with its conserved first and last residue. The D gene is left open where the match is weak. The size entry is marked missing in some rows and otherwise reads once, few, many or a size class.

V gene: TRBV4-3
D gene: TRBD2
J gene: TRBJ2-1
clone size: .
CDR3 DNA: TGCGCCAGCAGCCAGAGCGGGGGGTACTACAATGAGCAGTTCTTC
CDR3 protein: CASSQSGGYYNEQFF

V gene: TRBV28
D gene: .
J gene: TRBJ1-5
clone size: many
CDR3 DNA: TGTGCCAGCAGAGACAGGACTGGTCAGCCCCAGCATTTT
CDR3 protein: CASRDRTGQPQHF

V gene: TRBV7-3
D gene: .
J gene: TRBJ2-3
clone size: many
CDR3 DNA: TGTGCCAGCAGCCCCGTGGGCCGCACAGATACGCAGTATTTT
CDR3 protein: CASSPVGRTDTQYF

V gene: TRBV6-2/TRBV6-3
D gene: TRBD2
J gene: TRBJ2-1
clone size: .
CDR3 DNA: TGTGCCAGCAGCTACCCCACTAGCGGGAGGGGGTACAATGAGCAGTTCTTC
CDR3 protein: CASSYPTSGRGYNEQFF

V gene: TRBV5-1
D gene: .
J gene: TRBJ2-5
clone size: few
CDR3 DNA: TGCGCCAGCACTCAACAAGGGGCCCAGGAGACCCAGTACTTC
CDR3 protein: CASTQQGAQETQYF

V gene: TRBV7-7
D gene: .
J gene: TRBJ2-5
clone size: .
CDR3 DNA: TGTGCTAGCAGCTTTGGCTTCCAAGAGACCCAGTACTTC
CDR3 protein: CASSFGFQETQYF

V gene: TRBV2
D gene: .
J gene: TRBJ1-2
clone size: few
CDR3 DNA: TGTGCCACCGTCAATACTAACTATGGCTACACCTTC
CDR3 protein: CATVNTNYGYTF

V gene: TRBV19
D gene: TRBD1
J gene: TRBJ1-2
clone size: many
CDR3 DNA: TGTGCCAGTAGTACAAAGTTACAGGGGGCGTATGGCTACACCTTC
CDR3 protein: CASSTKLQGAYGYTF

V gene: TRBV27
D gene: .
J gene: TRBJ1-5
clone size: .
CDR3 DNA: TGTGCCAGCAGTCCTCATAGGGGCGAGTATCAGCCCCAGCATTTT
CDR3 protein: CASSPHRGEYQPQHF

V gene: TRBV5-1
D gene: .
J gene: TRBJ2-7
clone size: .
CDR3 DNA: TGCGCCAGCAGCCCGCCGACAGGTAACTTGCAGTACTTC
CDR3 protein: CASSPPTGNLQYF

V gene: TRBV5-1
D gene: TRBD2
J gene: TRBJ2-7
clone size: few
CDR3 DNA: TGCGCCAGCAGCTCGGACGGGGGGGGCCGTCTCGACGAGCAGTACTTC
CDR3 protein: CASSSDGGGRLDEQYF

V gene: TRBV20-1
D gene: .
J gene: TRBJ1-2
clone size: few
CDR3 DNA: TGCAGTGCTAGAGATGGCAGAGCTAACTATGGCTACACCTTC
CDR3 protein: CSARDGRANYGYTF

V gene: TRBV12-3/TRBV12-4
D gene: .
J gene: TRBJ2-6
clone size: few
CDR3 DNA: TGTGCCAGCAGTTTACGGGGGGCCTCTGGGGCCAACGTCCTGACTTTC
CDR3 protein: CASSLRGASGANVLTF

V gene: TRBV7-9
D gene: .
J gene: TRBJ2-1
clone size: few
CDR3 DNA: TGTGCCAGCAGCTTAAGATCGGAGATACCTAGTGGCAGGGTACATGAGCAGTTCTTC
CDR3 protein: CASSLRSEIPSGRVHEQFF

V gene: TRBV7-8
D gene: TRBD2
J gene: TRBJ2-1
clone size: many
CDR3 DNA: TGTGCCAGCACCCTGGGACTAGCGGGAGATAATGAGCAGTTCTTC
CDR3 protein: CASTLGLAGDNEQFF

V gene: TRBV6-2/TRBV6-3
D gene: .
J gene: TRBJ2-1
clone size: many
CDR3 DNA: TGTGCCAGCAGTTACTCGCTCGCGGAGTACAATGAGCAGTTCTTC
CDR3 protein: CASSYSLAEYNEQFF

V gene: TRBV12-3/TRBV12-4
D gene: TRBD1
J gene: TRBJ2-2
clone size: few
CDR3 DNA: TGTGCCAGCAGCCCGGACAGGGACACCGGGGAGCTGTTTTTT
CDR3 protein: CASSPDRDTGELFF

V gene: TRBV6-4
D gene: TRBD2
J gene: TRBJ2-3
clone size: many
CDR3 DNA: TGTGCCAGCAGTGAAGCGGGAACAGATACGCAGTATTTT
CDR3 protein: CASSEAGTDTQYF

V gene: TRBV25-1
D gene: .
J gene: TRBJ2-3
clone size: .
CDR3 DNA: TGTGCCAGCAGTGAATTAGTGGATATGACGCAGTATTTT
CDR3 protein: CASSELVDMTQYF

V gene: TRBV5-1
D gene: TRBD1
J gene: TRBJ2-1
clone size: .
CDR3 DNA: TGCGCCAGCAGGTTGACAGGGGCCCTTAGCTCCTACAATGAGCAGTTCTTC
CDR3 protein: CASRLTGALSSYNEQFF

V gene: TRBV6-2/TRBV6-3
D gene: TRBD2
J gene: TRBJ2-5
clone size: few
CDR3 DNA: TGTGCCAGCAGAACTAGCGGGAGAGCAGAGACCCAGTACTTC
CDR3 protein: CASRTSGRAETQYF

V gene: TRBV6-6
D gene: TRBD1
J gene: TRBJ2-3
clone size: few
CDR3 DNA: TGTGCCAGCAGTTCGACAGGGACAGATACGCAGTATTTT
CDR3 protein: CASSSTGTDTQYF

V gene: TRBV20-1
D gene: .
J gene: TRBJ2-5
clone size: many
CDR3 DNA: TGCAGTGCTAGAGACGGGGGCAAAGAGACCCAGTACTTC
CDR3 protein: CSARDGGKETQYF